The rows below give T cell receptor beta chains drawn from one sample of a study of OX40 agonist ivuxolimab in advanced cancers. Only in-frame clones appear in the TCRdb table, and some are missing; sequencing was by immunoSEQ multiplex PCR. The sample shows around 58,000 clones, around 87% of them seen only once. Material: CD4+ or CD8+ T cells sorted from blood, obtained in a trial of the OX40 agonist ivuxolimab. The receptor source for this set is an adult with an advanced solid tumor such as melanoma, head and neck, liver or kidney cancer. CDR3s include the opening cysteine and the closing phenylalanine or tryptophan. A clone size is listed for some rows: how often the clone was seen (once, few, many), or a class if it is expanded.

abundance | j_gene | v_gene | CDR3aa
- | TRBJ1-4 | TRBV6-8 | CASSYGVFHNEKLFF
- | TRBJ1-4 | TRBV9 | CASSLSSNLFEKLFF
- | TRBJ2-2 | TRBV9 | CASSVVPGSNTGELFF
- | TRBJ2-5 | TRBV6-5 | CASSYSRVRETQYF
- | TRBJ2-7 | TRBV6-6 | CASRPQGVSYEQYF
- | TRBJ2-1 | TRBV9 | CASSALQGSYNEQFF
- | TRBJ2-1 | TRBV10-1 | CASSESGRSYNEQFF
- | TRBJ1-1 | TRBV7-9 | CASSKEKLTAKLRAFF
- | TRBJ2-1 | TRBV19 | CASRPQPGGKGNEQFF
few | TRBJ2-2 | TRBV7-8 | CASSPRTGRTGELFF
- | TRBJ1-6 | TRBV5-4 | CASREGTNSPLHF
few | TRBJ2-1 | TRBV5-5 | CASTLRLAGGWQFF
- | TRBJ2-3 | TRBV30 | CAWSGTGRVTQYF
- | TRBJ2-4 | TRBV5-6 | CASSLQGGDYIQYF
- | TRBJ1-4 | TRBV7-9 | CASRPTGANEKLFF
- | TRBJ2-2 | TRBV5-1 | CASSLGTTNTGELFF
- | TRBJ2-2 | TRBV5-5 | CASSLSAGDTGELFF
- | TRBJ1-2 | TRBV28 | CASSRGGGNYGYTF
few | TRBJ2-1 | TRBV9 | CASSEGLGLAVSSSYNEQFF
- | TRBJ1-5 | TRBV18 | CASSPNQGSYQPQHF
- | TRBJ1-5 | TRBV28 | CASSFGHFNQPQHF
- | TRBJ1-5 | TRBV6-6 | CASSYGQVGQPQHF
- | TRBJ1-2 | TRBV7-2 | CASSLQTGANYGYTF
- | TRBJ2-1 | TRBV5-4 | CASSPGGGGGLEQFF
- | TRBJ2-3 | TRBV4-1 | CASSPVEGDTQYF
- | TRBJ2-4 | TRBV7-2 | CASSYSSKNIQYF
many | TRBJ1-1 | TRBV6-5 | CASSSYLNTEAFF
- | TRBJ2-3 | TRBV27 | CASRGPITDTQYF
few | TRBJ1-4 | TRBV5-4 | CASSPVGGQPATNEKLFF
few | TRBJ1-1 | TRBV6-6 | CASRGPGQGNTEAFF
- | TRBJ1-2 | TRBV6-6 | CASSQQGDLSHGYTF
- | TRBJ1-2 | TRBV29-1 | CSVEDRERGYTF
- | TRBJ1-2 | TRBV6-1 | CASSHRGGEGYTF
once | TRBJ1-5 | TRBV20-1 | CSAREAGSQHF
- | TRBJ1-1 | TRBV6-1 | CASSLGRRMNTEAFF
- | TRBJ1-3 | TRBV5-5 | CASSFNSGNTIYF
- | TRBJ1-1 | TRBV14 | CASSQGGGNTEAFF
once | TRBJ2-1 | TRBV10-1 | CASSESVGGNEQFF
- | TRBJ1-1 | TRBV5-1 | CASSTGRQDTEAFF
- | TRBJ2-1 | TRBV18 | CASSPVGRWDEQFF
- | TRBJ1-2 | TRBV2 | CASSVGGYTF
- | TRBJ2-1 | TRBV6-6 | CASTGSRSYNEQFF
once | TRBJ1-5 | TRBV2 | CASSEVDSNQPQHF
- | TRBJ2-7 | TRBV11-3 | CASSLRRGSEQYF
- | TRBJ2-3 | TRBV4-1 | CASSPGLKNTDTQYF
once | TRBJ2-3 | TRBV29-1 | CSVADWPGLDTQYF
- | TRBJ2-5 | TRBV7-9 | CASTGTSVGETQYF
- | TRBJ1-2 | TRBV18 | CASSPPGSARGAYGYTF
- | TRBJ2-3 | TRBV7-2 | CASSYRSFLSTDTQYF
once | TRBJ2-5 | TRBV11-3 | CASSRTSGRETQYF
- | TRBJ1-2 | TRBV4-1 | CASSQGAAQNYGYTF
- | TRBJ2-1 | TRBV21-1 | CASSRPETYNEQFF
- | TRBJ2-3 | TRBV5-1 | CASSLGSTDTQYF
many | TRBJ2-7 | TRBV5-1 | CASSLSRGGIYEQYF
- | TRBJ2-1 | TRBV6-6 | CASSYGTGLLPNEQFF
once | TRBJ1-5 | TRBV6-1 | CASSEGENYSNQPQHF
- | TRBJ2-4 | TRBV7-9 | CASSLGSGGKNIQYF
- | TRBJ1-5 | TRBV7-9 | CASSIDRGGQPQHF